This record covers a single T cell receptor beta chain. The target antigen is unknown. The data derive from a study of neoadjuvant nivolumab and ipilimumab in lung cancer. Only in-frame clones appear in the TCRdb table, and some are missing; sequencing was by immunoSEQ multiplex PCR. This table holds around 20,000 clones, 76% found once. Findings and limits, study-wide: TCR richness and clonality were higher in tumors than adjacent uninvolved lung.

V shed 7 bases, J shed 4 bases, and the junction held 9 bases outside the gene matches. Germline CDR1 and CDR2: MNHNY and SVGAGI (reference sequence). The CDR3 has 14 residues. This clonotype was obtained from an adult with non-small cell lung cancer. J is TRBJ1-2 and V is TRBV6-6, with 7 nucleotides matching TRBD1. Sequences were derived from tumor tissue, sampled after neoadjuvant nivolumab, alone or with ipilimumab, at or shortly before surgery. This CDR3 reads CASTSNQGVYGYTF. CDR3 nucleotide sequence: TGTGCCAGCACTAGCAATCAGGGGGTCTATGGCTACACCTTC.